This record covers a single TCR beta chain. The data derive from a study of blood T cell repertoires in COVID-19. For the study at large: Donors in the United States, Italy and Spain gave samples during acute or convalescent COVID-19. The cDNA or gDNA used as material had been derived from T cells, B-cell-depleted T cells, or PBMCs.

This CDR3 region has 15 residues. Trimming at V came to 5 bases and at J to 8 bases, leaving 13 bases not matched to a gene. Germline CDR1 SGHTA, CDR2 FQGTGA. Original processing methods: Amplifying reference gene primers gave estimates of nucleated cell counts. Measured with immunoSEQ multiplex PCR; TCRdb has only the in-frame clones, and not every one. D and trimming come from the DNA, and the V and J calls and clone size come from that table. The sample has about 190,000 clones, about nine tenths seen once; the top ten hold less than 1.5%. The sample taken for sequencing was peripheral blood. The receptor comes from a young man with acute or convalescent COVID-19. J is TRBJ1-2 and V is TRBV7-3; 8 bases are a match to TRBD1. The CDR3 nucleotides read TGTGCCAGCAGCAAAAGGGGACAGGCCTCTATAGGCTACACCTTC. It specifies CASSKRGQASIGYTF.